The 18 T cell receptor beta chains below all came from one sample that was sequenced in a study of OX40 agonist ivuxolimab in advanced cancers. Library preparation employed the immunoSEQ multiplex PCR assay. The immuneACCESS repertoire file appears here via TCRdb, limited to in-frame rearrangements. These files lack a portion of the clones; in checked studies, under half of the deficit traces to unresolved V genes, and the cause of the others is not known. The sample data list fewer than 90,000 clones, and about nine tenths of these were observed just once. 0.2% to 0.3% of the sample is taken by the ten largest. Material: CD4+ or CD8+ T cells sorted from blood, obtained in a trial of the OX40 agonist ivuxolimab. These receptors originate from an adult with an advanced solid tumor such as melanoma, head and neck, liver or kidney cancer.

The J gene is TRBJ2-1, the V gene TRBV7-6; weak D call: TRBD2 (6 bases). The CDR3 is made up of 16 amino acids. Trimming took 5 bases from V and 1 from J, leaving 15 bases between them. Germline assignment: CDR1 SGHVS and CDR2 FNYEAQ. The CDR3, as DNA: TGTGCCAGCAGCCCCCGTCCCGGGACTTCCTACAATGAGCAGTTCTTC. This encodes CASSPRPGTSYNEQFF.

This clone was seen only a few times. The chain links TRBV6-5 to TRBJ1-4; D may be TRBD1 (5 bases). Germline V CDR1 and CDR2: MNHEY, SVGAGI. The CDR3 totals 14 residues. The ends were cut back, 4 bases at V and 5 bases at J, with 11 bases in the middle. CDR3 sequence: CASSFGTANEKLFF. In DNA form, the CDR3 reads TGTGCCAGCAGTTTCGGGACGGCCAATGAAAAACTGTTTTTT.

This chain connects TRBV18 to TRBJ2-1; D is unresolved. The CDR3 has 12 amino acids. Trimming stripped 6 bases from V and 5 bases from J, with 8 bases between. Germline loops: CDR1 KGHSH, CDR2 LQKENI. CDR3 loop: CASSQRDNEQFF. The CDR3 bases are TGTGCCAGCTCCCAAAGGGACAATGAGCAGTTCTTC.

The chain carries TRBV5-1 and TRBJ2-1; 9 nucleotides match TRBD2. The CDR3 sequence is 13 residues long. V gave up 5 bases and J gave up 9 bases; unmatched junction bases: 6. Germline CDR1 reads SGHRS; CDR2 reads YFSETQ. The CDR3 sequence: CASRAGGPGEQFF. DNA for the CDR3: TGCGCCAGCAGGGCGGGAGGGCCGGGTGAGCAGTTCTTC.

V gene TRBV23-1 combines with J gene TRBJ2-1; a possible D gene is TRBD2 (7 bases). TRBV23-1 is an ORF, with its function uncertain. The CDR3 totals 17 residues. Trimming left V 0 bases short and J 7 bases short, with 19 bases between. CDR3 nucleotide sequence: TGCGCCAGCAGTCAATCGGCTCGCGGGGGCCAGGAAAATGAGCAGTTCTTC. Protein: CASSQSARGGQENEQFF.

This sequence joins TRBV6-5 and TRBJ1-3; a weak D match, TRBD1 (5 bases). V dropped 8 bases and J dropped 3 bases, with 11 bases sitting between them. Germline V gives CDR1 MNHEY, CDR2 SVGAGI. This CDR3 is built from 13 residues. The DNA for the CDR3 is TGTGCCAGCCATGGACACCTTGGAAACACCATATATTTT. This encodes CASHGHLGNTIYF.

The chain combines TRBV5-1 with TRBJ2-3; the D is unclear. The CDR3 length is 13 residues. CDR1 and CDR2 (germline): SGHRS, YFSETQ. Trimming cost V 2 bases and J 0 bases, with 4 bases left between them. Written as DNA, the CDR3 is TGCGCCAGCAGCTTCTCTAGCACAGATACGCAGTATTTT. It encodes CASSFSSTDTQYF. Together with reference TRBV5-1 and TRBJ2-3, the CDR3 gives the full variable domain: KAGVTQTPRYLIKTRGQQVTLSCSPISGHRSVSWYQQTPGQGLQFLFEYFSETQRNKGNFPGRFSGRQFSNSRSEMNVSTLELGDSALYLCASSFSSTDTQYFGPGTRLTVL.

The chain carries TRBV11-3 and TRBJ1-1; D gene ambiguous. The germline V gene has CDR1 SGHNT and CDR2 YENEEA. This CDR3 has 12 amino acids. The ends were cut back, 2 bases at V and 1 base at J, with 2 bases in the middle. The CDR3 DNA is TGTGCCAGCAGCTTAAAGAACACTGAAGCTTTCTTT. It translates to CASSLKNTEAFF.

The rearrangement joins TRBV18 to TRBJ2-1; possibly TRBD2 for D (6 bases). Looked up from germline, CDR1 is KGHSH and CDR2 is LQKENI. This CDR3 region has 16 residues. V lost 0 bases and J lost 2, with 11 bases in between. CDR3 coding DNA: TGTGCCAGCTCACCACCGTCGGGAGTTACCTACAATGAGCAGTTCTTC. Encoded protein: CASSPPSGVTYNEQFF.

J is TRBJ1-4 and V is TRBV28; no reliable D call. V was shortened by 5 bases and J by 4 bases, with 8 bases between the two germline ends. CDR1 MDHEN and CDR2 SYDVKM come from the germline V gene. The CDR3 sequence is 13 residues long. CDR3 region: CASSVRYNEKLFF. The CDR3, as DNA: TGTGCCAGCAGTGTGAGGTATAATGAAAAACTGTTTTTT.

In its sample, this clone was seen a few times. V and J are TRBV6-5 and TRBJ2-2; 8 positions match TRBD2. Germline CDR1 is MNHEY and CDR2 is SVGAGI. The CDR3 totals 16 residues. Germline trimming cut 0 bases from V and 0 bases from J; bases unmatched to any gene: 0. The CDR3 loop is CASSYSRGANTGELFF. Written as DNA, the CDR3 is TGTGCCAGCAGTTACTCGCGGGGGGCGAACACCGGGGAGCTGTTTTTT.

V gene TRBV28 combines with J gene TRBJ1-3; D ambiguous. The CDR3 spans 12 residues. CDR1 MDHEN and CDR2 SYDVKM come from the germline V gene. Trimming left V 4 bases short and J 9 bases short, with 10 bases between. CDR3 nucleotide sequence: TGTGCCAGCAGTTCCGCCCGTGGCACCATATATTTT. This translates into CASSSARGTIYF.

The chain couples TRBV7-2 to TRBJ2-7; no reliable D call. The V end lost 5 bases, the J end lost 1 base, and 9 bases lay between the germline ends. Germline-derived CDR1 and CDR2 are SGHTA and FQGNSA. The CDR3 is made up of 13 amino acids. The CDR3 region is CASSPRQSYEQYF. The CDR3 bases are TGTGCCAGCAGCCCCCGACAATCCTACGAGCAGTACTTC.

The rearrangement uses TRBV7-2 and TRBJ2-7; 15 bases align to TRBD2. Germline trimming cut 4 bases from V and 5 bases from J; bases unmatched to any gene: 6. Germline CDR1 and CDR2: SGHTA and FQGNSA. The CDR3 runs 16 residues. This CDR3 is CASSSGLAGGRNEQYF. CDR3 DNA: TGTGCCAGCAGCTCGGGACTAGCGGGAGGCAGGAACGAGCAGTACTTC.

The chain is built from TRBV7-2 and TRBJ2-1; the match to TRBD2 covers 11 bases. The V segment lost 6 bases and the J segment 8 bases; nucleotides outside the gene matches: 6. Per the germline V gene, CDR1 is SGHTA and CDR2 is FQGNSA. The CDR3 sequence is 14 residues long. The CDR3 sequence is CASSTSGSRDEQFF. CDR3 nucleotides: TGTGCCAGCAGTACTAGCGGGAGTAGGGATGAGCAGTTCTTC.

This clone appeared once. The V and J genes are TRBV6-5 and TRBJ2-4, with 8 positions matching TRBD1. Germline V gene data show CDR1 as MNHEY and CDR2 as SVGAGI. V trimming: 6 bases; J trimming: 9 bases; junction bases outside the gene matches: 7. This CDR3 spans 13 amino acids. In nucleotides, the CDR3 is TGTGCCAGCAGCCCGGACAGGGTGGGCATTCAGTACTTC. Its translation is CASSPDRVGIQYF.

This clone was counted between two and nine times. The chain joins TRBV19 to TRBJ1-2; tentatively, D is TRBD1 (5 bases). CDR1 and CDR2 (germline): LNHDA, SQIVND (reference sequence). CDR3 size: 13 residues. V shed 1 base and J shed 5 bases, with 8 bases lying between them. The CDR3 reads CASSIVGGYGYTF. CDR3 DNA: TGTGCCAGTAGTATAGTCGGGGGGTATGGCTACACCTTC.

DNA of the CDR3: TGTGCCAGCTCACCCGGGACCGACTCATACACAGATACGCAGTATTTT. Translation: CASSPGTDSYTDTQYF. The chain couples TRBV18 to TRBJ2-3, with D perhaps being TRBD1 or TRBD2 (5 bases each). Germline V lookup: CDR1 KGHSH, CDR2 LQKENI. Trimming removed 3 bases from V and 2 bases from J, with 15 bases in between. The CDR3 has 16 amino acids.